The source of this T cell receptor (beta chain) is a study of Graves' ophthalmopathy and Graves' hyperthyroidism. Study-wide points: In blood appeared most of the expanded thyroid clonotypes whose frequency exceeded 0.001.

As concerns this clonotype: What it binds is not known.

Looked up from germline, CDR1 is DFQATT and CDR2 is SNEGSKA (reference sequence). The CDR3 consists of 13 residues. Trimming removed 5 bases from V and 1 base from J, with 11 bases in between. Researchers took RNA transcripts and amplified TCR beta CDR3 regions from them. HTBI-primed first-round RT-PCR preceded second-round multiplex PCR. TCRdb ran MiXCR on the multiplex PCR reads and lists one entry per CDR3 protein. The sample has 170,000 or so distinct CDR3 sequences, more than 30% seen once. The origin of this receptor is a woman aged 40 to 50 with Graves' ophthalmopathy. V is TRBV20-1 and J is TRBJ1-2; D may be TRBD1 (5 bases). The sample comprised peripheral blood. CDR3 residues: CSAVDSLNYGYTF. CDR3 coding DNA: TGCAGTGCTGTAGACAGCCTTAACTATGGCTACACCTTC.